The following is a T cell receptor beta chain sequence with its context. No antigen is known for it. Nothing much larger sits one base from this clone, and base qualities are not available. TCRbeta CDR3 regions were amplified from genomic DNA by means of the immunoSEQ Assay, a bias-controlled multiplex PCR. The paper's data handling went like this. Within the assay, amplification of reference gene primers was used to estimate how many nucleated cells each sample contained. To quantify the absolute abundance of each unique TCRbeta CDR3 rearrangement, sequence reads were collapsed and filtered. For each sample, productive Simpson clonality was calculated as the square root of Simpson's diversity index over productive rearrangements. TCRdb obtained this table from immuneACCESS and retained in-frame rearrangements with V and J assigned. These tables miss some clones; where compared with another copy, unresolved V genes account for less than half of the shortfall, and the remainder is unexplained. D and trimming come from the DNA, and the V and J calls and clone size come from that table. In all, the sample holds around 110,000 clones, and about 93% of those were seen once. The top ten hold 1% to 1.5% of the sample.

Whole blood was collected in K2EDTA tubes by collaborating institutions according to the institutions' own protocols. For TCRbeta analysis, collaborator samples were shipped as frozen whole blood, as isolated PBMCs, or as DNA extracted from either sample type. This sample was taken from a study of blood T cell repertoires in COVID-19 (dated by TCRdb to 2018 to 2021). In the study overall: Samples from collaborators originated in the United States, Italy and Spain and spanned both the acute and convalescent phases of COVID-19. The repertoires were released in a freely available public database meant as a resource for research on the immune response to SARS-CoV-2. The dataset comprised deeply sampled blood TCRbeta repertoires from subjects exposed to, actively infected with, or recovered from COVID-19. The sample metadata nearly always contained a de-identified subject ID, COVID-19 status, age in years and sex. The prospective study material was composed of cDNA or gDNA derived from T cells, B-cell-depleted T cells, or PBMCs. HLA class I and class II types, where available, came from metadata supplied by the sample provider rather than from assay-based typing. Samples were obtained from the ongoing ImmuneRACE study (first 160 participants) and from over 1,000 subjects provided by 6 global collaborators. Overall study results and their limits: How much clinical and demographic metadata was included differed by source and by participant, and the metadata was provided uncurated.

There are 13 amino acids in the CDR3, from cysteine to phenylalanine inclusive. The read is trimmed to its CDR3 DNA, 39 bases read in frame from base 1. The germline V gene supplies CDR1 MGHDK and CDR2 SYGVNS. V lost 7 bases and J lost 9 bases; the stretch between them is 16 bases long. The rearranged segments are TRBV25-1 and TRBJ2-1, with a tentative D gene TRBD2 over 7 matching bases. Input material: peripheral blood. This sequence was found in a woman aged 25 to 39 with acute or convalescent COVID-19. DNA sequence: TGTGCCAGCACTTCCCCCCGGGGGGCTGAGCAGTTCTTC. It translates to CASTSPRGAEQFF. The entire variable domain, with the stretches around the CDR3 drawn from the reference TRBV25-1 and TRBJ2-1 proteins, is EADIYQTPRYLVIGTGKKITLECSQTMGHDKMYWYQQDPGMELHLIHYSYGVNSTEKGDLSSESTVSRIRTEHFPLTLESARPSHTSQYLCASTSPRGAEQFFGPGTRLTVL.